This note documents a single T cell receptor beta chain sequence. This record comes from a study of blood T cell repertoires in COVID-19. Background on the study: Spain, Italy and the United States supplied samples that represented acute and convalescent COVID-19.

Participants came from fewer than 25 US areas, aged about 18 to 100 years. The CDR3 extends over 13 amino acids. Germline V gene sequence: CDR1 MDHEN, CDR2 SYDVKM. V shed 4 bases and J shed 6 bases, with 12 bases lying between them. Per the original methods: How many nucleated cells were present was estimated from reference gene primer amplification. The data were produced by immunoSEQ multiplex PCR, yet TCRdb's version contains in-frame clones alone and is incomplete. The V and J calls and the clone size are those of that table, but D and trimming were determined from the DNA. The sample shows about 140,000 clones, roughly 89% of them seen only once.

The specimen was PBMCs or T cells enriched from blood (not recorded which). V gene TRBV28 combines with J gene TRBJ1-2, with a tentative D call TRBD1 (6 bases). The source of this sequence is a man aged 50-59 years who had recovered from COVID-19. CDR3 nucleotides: TGTGCCAGCAGTTCCCAGGGGACCAATGGCTACACCTTC. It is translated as CASSSQGTNGYTF.